This T cell receptor (beta chain) emerged from a study of CD8 T cells in ankylosing spondylitis. Study-wide results and caveats: Researchers reportedly found disease-linked clones significantly enriched in matched ankylosing spondylitis synovial fluid. A motif in TCR beta, a set of eight or nine highly homologous variants, appeared characteristic of ankylosing spondylitis blood.

It was by quantitative 5'-RACE with molecular barcodes that TCR beta libraries were made. TCRdb redid the calling of the 5' RACE reads with MiXCR, one entry per CDR3 protein. The sample records about 96,000 distinct CDR3 sequences, roughly 10% being singletons. This clonotype was seen many times. Its specificity is not known. The CDR3 is 14 amino acids. Germline CDR1 is DFQATT and CDR2 is SNEGSKA (reference sequence). Trimming cost V 4 bases and J 6 bases; bases outside gene matches: 9. Sequencing input: blood, either unsorted or a sorted T cell fraction (not recorded which). The TCR comes from a male donor with ankylosing spondylitis or in good health (not recorded which). The J gene is TRBJ2-3, the V gene TRBV20-1; 8 positions agree with TRBD1. CDR3 coding DNA: TGCAGTGCTATTCGGCAGGGGGCGAGGGATACGCAGTATTTT. Amino acid sequence: CSAIRQGARDTQYF.